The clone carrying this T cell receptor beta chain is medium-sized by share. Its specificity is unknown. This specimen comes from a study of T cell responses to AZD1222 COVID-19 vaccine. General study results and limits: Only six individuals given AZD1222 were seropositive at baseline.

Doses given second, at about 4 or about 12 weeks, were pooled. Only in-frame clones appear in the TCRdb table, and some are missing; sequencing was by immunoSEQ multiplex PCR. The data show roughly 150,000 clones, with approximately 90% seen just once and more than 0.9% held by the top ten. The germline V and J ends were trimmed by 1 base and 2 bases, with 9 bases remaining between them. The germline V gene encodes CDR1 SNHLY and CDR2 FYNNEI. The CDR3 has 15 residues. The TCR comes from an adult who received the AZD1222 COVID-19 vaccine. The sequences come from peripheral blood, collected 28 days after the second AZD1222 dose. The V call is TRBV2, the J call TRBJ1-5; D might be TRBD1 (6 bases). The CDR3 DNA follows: TGTGCCAGCAGTGAAGGGTCAGGGGGCAATCAGCCCCAGCATTTT. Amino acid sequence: CASSEGSGGNQPQHF.